Presented here are 13 T cell receptor beta chains from one specimen sequenced in a study of blood T cell repertoires in COVID-19 (dated by TCRdb to the early 2020s). The protocol used for the library was the immunoSEQ multiplex PCR assay. TCRdb mirrors the immuneACCESS table, restricted to in-frame sequences. Some clones are absent from its copies; in checked studies, under half trace to an unresolved V gene, and the reason for the others is unknown. The sample includes approximately 250,000 clones, with 83% observed a single time. The ten most abundant clones make up roughly 5.5% of the sample. The specimen sequenced was peripheral blood. The receptors derive from a human donor in a cohort sampled during active COVID-19.

The rearrangement links TRBV6-4 to TRBJ2-5; weak D call: TRBD2 (6 bases). The V end lost 3 bases, the J end lost 8 bases, and 13 bases lay between the germline ends. CDR1 and CDR2 (germline): MRHNA, SNTAGT. The CDR3 loop spans 13 amino acids. This CDR3 is CASSEWREGTQYF. CDR3 sequence (DNA): TGTGCCAGCAGTGAATGGCGGGAAGGAACCCAGTACTTC.

The chain has TRBV5-4 and TRBJ2-5, with TRBD2 identical over 8 bases. Trimming removed 0 bases from V and 5 bases from J; junction bases left unmatched: 15. This CDR3 is built from 18 residues. CDR1 and CDR2 (germline): SGHNT, YYREEE (reference sequence). CDR3 residues: CASSLGIRSGSRMETQYF. The CDR3 region has the DNA TGTGCCAGCAGCTTGGGCATTCGGAGCGGGAGTCGAATGGAGACCCAGTACTTC.

This clone occurred a few times. The genes are TRBV7-8 and TRBJ1-5; D is ambiguous. Germline CDR1 reads SGHVS; CDR2 reads FQNEAQ. This CDR3 has 15 residues. V was trimmed by 4 bases and J by 5 bases, leaving 15 bases between them. CDR3 region: CASSSSWEPDQPQHF. Here the CDR3 DNA reads TGTGCCAGCAGCTCCTCATGGGAGCCGGATCAGCCCCAGCATTTT.

This clone has only one observation. The chain carries TRBV5-1 and TRBJ2-3; D remains ambiguous. Germline lookup yields CDR1 SGHRS and CDR2 YFSETQ. V was pared by 3 bases and J by 2 bases, with 10 bases between. The CDR3 extends over 14 amino acids. The CDR3 sequence is CASSSAEPTDTQYF. The CDR3 DNA reads as TGCGCCAGCAGCTCCGCGGAACCCACAGATACGCAGTATTTT. Full variable domain (remainder filled in from reference TRBV5-1 and TRBJ2-3): KAGVTQTPRYLIKTRGQQVTLSCSPISGHRSVSWYQQTPGQGLQFLFEYFSETQRNKGNFPGRFSGRQFSNSRSEMNVSTLELGDSALYLCASSSAEPTDTQYFGPGTRLTVL.

The chain joins TRBV11-2 to TRBJ2-1, with 13 positions matching TRBD2. CDR3 length: 15 amino acids. Germline V gene data show CDR1 as SGHAT and CDR2 as FQNNGV. V dropped 5 bases and J dropped 10; count of bases not matched to a gene: 8. The DNA for the CDR3 is TGTGCCAGCAGCACCACTAGCGGGAGGGCCAAAGAGCAGTTCTTC. Its protein is CASSTTSGRAKEQFF. The variable domain in full, with the rest retrieved from reference TRBV11-2 and TRBJ2-1, is EAGVAQSPRYKIIEKRQSVAFWCNPISGHATLYWYQQILGQGPKLLIQFQNNGVVDDSQLPKDRFSAERLKGVDSTLKIQPAKLEDSAVYLCASSTTSGRAKEQFFGPGTRLTVL.

This chain uses TRBV28 with TRBJ1-1, with 7 bases aligning to TRBD1. The CDR3 loop spans 16 amino acids. Trimming removed 5 bases from V and 4 bases from J; junction bases left unmatched: 13. CDR1 is MDHEN, CDR2 SYDVKM, per germline. Here the CDR3 DNA reads TGTGCCAGCAGTCCGGGACCCTCAAACAGGGGCACTGAAGCTTTCTTT. Translation gives CASSPGPSNRGTEAFF.

The chain has TRBV11-2 and TRBJ1-5, with 9 bases matching TRBD1. CDR1 is SGHAT and CDR2 is FQNNGV in the germline V gene. Losses at the gene ends were 9 bases for V and 11 bases for J; bases not matched to a gene: 11. This CDR3 contains 13 residues. This CDR3 is CASSDRGFRTQHF. The CDR3 DNA reads TGTGCCAGTAGTGACAGGGGGTTTCGGACCCAGCATTTT.

The chain recombines TRBV5-8 with TRBJ2-7, with a tentative D call TRBD1 (5 bases). V was trimmed by 0 bases and J by 6 bases, leaving 10 bases between them. The CDR3 consists of 13 residues. Germline values: CDR1 SGHTS, CDR2 YDEGEE. For the CDR3, the DNA is TGTGCCAGCAGCTTGGTGCAGGGAAGCGAGCAGTACTTC. This translates into CASSLVQGSEQYF.

J is TRBJ2-7 and V is TRBV7-2; 7 bases map to TRBD2. Germline trimming cut 3 bases from V and 0 bases from J; bases unmatched to any gene: 11. Germline lookup yields CDR1 SGHTA and CDR2 FQGNSA. The CDR3 is 17 residues long. DNA for the CDR3: TGTGCCAGCAGCTTCAGTCGGCCAGCGGGGATCTCCTACGAGCAGTACTTC. The encoded protein is CASSFSRPAGISYEQYF.

This CDR3 reads CARSLGPGVSDSPLHF. The CDR3 coding sequence is TGTGCCAGAAGCTTGGGTCCAGGGGTGAGCGATTCACCCCTCCACTTT. This rearrangement joins TRBV5-3 to TRBJ1-6; TRBD1 is a possible D gene (6 bases). TRBV5-3 is an ORF, with its function uncertain. V lost 0 bases and J lost 8, with 15 bases in between. This CDR3 comprises 16 residues.

V usage is TRBV28 and J usage is TRBJ2-5, with D maybe TRBD1 (5 bases). Germline values: CDR1 MDHEN, CDR2 SYDVKM. The CDR3 has 15 amino acids. The V end lost 7 bases, the J end lost 0 bases, and 15 bases lay between the germline ends. This CDR3 is CASTHGRVYQETQYF. The CDR3 DNA is TGTGCCAGCACCCATGGCAGGGTCTACCAAGAGACCCAGTACTTC. Full variable domain (remainder filled in from reference TRBV28 and TRBJ2-5): DVKVTQSSRYLVKRTGEKVFLECVQDMDHENMFWYRQDPGLGLRLIYFSYDVKMKEKGDIPEGYSVSREKKERFSLILESASTNQTSMYLCASTHGRVYQETQYFGPGTRLLVL.

The J gene is TRBJ1-6, the V gene TRBV6-5; possible D gene TRBD1, 5 bases. Looked up from germline, CDR1 is MNHEY and CDR2 is SVGAGI. The CDR3 covers 16 residues. V was shortened by 0 bases and J by 7 bases, with 13 bases between the two germline ends. DNA for the CDR3: TGTGCCAGCAGTTACTCCCCTATCCGACAGAATTCACCCCTCCACTTT. Translation: CASSYSPIRQNSPLHF.

This chain uses TRBV9 with TRBJ1-1, with D perhaps matching TRBD1 (6 bases). This CDR3 is built from 13 residues. Germline V gives CDR1 SGDLS, CDR2 YYNGEE. The germline V and J ends were trimmed by 7 bases and 1 base, with 11 bases remaining between them. The CDR3 loop reads CASEGQTNTEAFF. For the CDR3, the DNA is TGTGCCAGCGAAGGACAGACGAACACTGAAGCTTTCTTT.